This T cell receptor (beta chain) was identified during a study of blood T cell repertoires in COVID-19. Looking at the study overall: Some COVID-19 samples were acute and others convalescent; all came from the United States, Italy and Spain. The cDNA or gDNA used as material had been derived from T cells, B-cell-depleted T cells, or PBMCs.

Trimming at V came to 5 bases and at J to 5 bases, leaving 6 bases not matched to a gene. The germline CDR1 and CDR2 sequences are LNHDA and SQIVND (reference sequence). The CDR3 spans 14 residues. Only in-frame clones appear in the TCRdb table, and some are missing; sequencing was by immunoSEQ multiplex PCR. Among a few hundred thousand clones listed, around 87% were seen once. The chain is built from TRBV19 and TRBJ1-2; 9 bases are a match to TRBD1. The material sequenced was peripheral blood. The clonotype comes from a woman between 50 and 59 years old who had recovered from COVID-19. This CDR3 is CASSAGDREYGYTF. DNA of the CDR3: TGTGCCAGTAGTGCGGGGGACAGGGAGTATGGCTACACCTTC.